In its sample, the clone carrying this T cell receptor beta chain was seen many times. Its antigen is unidentified. Arm-PCR of CDR3 regions with iRepertoire HTBI primers generated TCR beta libraries. TCRdb re-derived calls from the multiplex PCR reads in MiXCR, one entry per CDR3 protein. This repertoire shows over 400,000 distinct CDR3 sequences, about 14% found once; its top ten account for 17%. The CDR3 spans 16 residues. The V end was cut by 5 bases, the J end by 3 bases, with 18 bases between. Germline CDR1 reads MDHEN; CDR2 reads SYDVKM. Sample time point: newly diagnosed GD, antithyroid drugs for less than 3 months. RNA isolated from PBMCs was used to make the TCR library. This record belongs to a study of regulatory T cells in long-lasting Graves disease. Study information: Prior antithyroid drug treatment in newly diagnosed Graves' patients lasted under 3 months. Regarding the study as a whole: When disease was persistent, TRBV28, TRBJ1-2 and TRBJ2-5 were the favored segments.

The sample also formed part of further work on T cells in Graves' hyperthyroidism and ophthalmopathy.

The sequencing here drew on peripheral blood mononuclear cells (PBMCs), taken at new diagnosis, from a patient treated with antithyroid drugs. The chain joins TRBV28 to TRBJ2-3; perhaps TRBD2 as D (5 bases). The receptor was isolated from a woman between 45 and 65 years old with Graves disease. The CDR3 DNA reads as TGTGCCAGCAGTCCCCCATCGGGGTCTTGGACAGATACGCAGTATTTT. It is translated as CASSPPSGSWTDTQYF.